Below are 8 T cell receptor beta chains sequenced from a single sample in a study of T cell responses to AZD1222 COVID-19 vaccine. Here immunoSEQ multiplex PCR was the method, and the copy in TCRdb shows in-frame clones only, minus some. The sample gives about 56,000 clones, 70% to 90% of which show up once; about 16% is in the top ten. Sequencing was performed on peripheral blood, taken on day 0 of AZD1222 vaccination. Receptors were obtained from an adult in good health.

The CDR3 bases are TGTGCCAGCAGCTTAACCGGAGGGGCCAATCAGCCCCAGCATTTT. It specifies CASSLTGGANQPQHF. The V gene is TRBV7-6, the J gene TRBJ1-5, with D perhaps TRBD1 (5 bases). V lost 2 bases and J 3 bases, leaving 11 bases between the germline ends. This CDR3 comprises 15 residues. Per germline, CDR1 SGHVS and CDR2 FNYEAQ.

In this sample, this clone is large. The chain recombines TRBV13 with TRBJ2-1; D not resolved. CDR1 is PRHDT, CDR2 FYEKMQ, per germline (reference sequence). V was trimmed by 1 base and J by 5 bases, leaving 3 bases between them. This CDR3 is built from 12 residues. The DNA for the CDR3 is TGTGCCAGCAGCTTAGCAGACAATGAGCAGTTCTTC. It codes for CASSLADNEQFF.

This sequence joins TRBV11-2 and TRBJ2-2; TRBD1 is a possible D gene (6 bases). The CDR3 length is 17 residues. Germline-derived CDR1 and CDR2 are SGHAT and FQNNGV. V was shortened by 3 bases and J by 1 base, with 15 bases between the two germline ends. The CDR3 loop reads CASSFRLGTLNTGELFF. DNA for the CDR3: TGTGCCAGCAGCTTCCGACTCGGGACACTGAACACCGGGGAGCTGTTTTTT. Full variable domain (missing parts from reference TRBV11-2 and TRBJ2-2): EAGVAQSPRYKIIEKRQSVAFWCNPISGHATLYWYQQILGQGPKLLIQFQNNGVVDDSQLPKDRFSAERLKGVDSTLKIQPAKLEDSAVYLCASSFRLGTLNTGELFFGEGSRLTVL.

The chain employs TRBV5-4 and TRBJ2-5, with 13 bases that match TRBD2. With V trimmed by 0 bases and J by 2 bases, 1 base remained unmatched. Germline CDR1 and CDR2: SGHNT and YYREEE (reference sequence). This CDR3 has 16 residues. DNA of the CDR3: TGTGCCAGCAGCTTGGGACTAGCGGGGGGTCAAGAGACCCAGTACTTC. Amino acids: CASSLGLAGGQETQYF.

J is TRBJ2-7 and V is TRBV6-5; D remains unclear. The CDR3 totals 14 residues. The germline V gene encodes CDR1 MNHEY and CDR2 SVGAGI. V gave up 5 bases and J gave up 0 bases, with 11 bases separating them. The CDR3 region is CASSPTRNSYEQYF. The CDR3 DNA follows: TGTGCCAGCAGTCCAACACGTAACTCCTACGAGCAGTACTTC.

This clone came up a few times. This sequence joins TRBV6-5 and TRBJ1-2; D is perhaps TRBD1 (6 bases). This CDR3 is built from 14 residues. V was trimmed by 8 bases and J by 5 bases, leaving 18 bases between them. Germline CDR1 and CDR2: MNHEY and SVGAGI. The CDR3 sequence is CASRVDRRLYGYTF. CDR3 in DNA: TGTGCCAGCCGGGTCGACAGGAGGCTTTATGGCTACACCTTC.

The chain employs TRBV14 and TRBJ2-5, with D maybe TRBD1 (6 bases). CDR1 and CDR2 (germline): SGHDN, FVKESK. The CDR3 runs to 13 residues. Trimming left V 2 bases short and J 5 bases short, with 9 bases between. This CDR3 is CASSQNRAETQYF. In DNA, the CDR3 is TGTGCCAGCAGCCAAAACAGGGCGGAGACCCAGTACTTC.

The gene calls are TRBV30 and TRBJ2-1; D is uncertain. This CDR3 spans 12 amino acids. CDR1 and CDR2 (germline): GTSNPN, SVGIG (reference sequence). Trimming cost V 2 bases and J 3 bases, with 5 bases left between them. The CDR3 protein is CAWSPIYNEQFF. The DNA for the CDR3 is TGTGCCTGGAGTCCTATCTACAATGAGCAGTTCTTC.